This T cell receptor beta chain appears in the sequencing data of a study of graft-versus-host responses after intestinal transplantation. Study-wide context: Grafts that recipients had were multivisceral, liver-intestinal, or isolated intestinal transplants. Once they had received anti-thymocyte globulin induction, all recipients took tacrolimus and steroids for about three years. General observations from the study: GvH clones appeared in recipient marrow, some first in ileum or blood. Peak GvH clone levels in circulation were associated with early post-transplant HvG declines.

Trimming pared 4 bases from V and 1 base from J, leaving 12 bases between. The CDR3 has 15 residues. CDR1 SGHRS and CDR2 YFSETQ come from the germline V gene. Assay: immunoSEQ multiplex PCR; the TCRdb copy retains only in-frame clones and omits some. The data hold about 88,000 clones, with around 93% observed a single time. Comment on this clone: No antigen is known for it.

The chain recombines TRBV5-1 with TRBJ2-1; possible D gene TRBD2, 6 bases. The TCR was taken from a human donor who was the organ donor for an intestinal transplant. This specimen consisted of unstimulated CD4+ T cells sorted from spleen or lymph node cells, obtained before transplant. The CDR3 DNA reads as TGCGCCAGCAGCACGGGACTGATTTCCTACAATGAGCAGTTCTTC. Amino acids: CASSTGLISYNEQFF.